These T cell receptor beta chains were read from a single sample in a study of shared clonotypes between healthy human individuals. This table comes from immunoSEQ multiplex PCR, and its TCRdb copy is limited to in-frame clones, with some not included. This table holds about 980,000 clones, approximately 80% found once. Sample: memory CD4+ T cells sorted from blood. The receptors were gathered from a man between 18 and 35 years old in good health. Each CDR3 is given with its conserved first and last residue. Each record gives: J gene, V gene, clone size, D gene, CDR3 length, CDR3 DNA, CDR3 protein. D genes are given only for firm matches. Clone size is stated in some rows and not others, as once, few, many or a class when expanded.

TRBJ1-2 | TRBV30 | . | . | 12 | TGTGCCTGGAGTGTCTCTTTGGCTGGCTACACCTTC | CAWSVSLAGYTF
TRBJ2-2 | TRBV5-4 | . | TRBD1 | 18 | TGTGCCAGCAGCTTGGCCCCGACAGGGACGGTGAACACCGGGGAGCTGTTTTTT | CASSLAPTGTVNTGELFF
TRBJ2-5 | TRBV25-1 | . | . | 12 | TGTGCCAGCAGGGAAACGGGGGAGACCCAGTACTTC | CASRETGETQYF
TRBJ1-2 | TRBV28 | . | . | 14 | TGTGCCAGCAGTCCGCGGACAGAAAACTATGGCTACACCTTC | CASSPRTENYGYTF
TRBJ2-7 | TRBV29-1 | . | TRBD2 | 13 | TGCAGCGCAATGACTAGCGGGAGGTGCGAGCAGTACTTC | CSAMTSGRCEQYF
TRBJ2-5 | TRBV4-2 | . | TRBD2 | 15 | TGTGCCAGCAGCCAAGAGCTAGCGGGGGGTGAGACCCAGTACTTC | CASSQELAGGETQYF
TRBJ2-4 | TRBV5-4 | . | TRBD1 | 17 | TGTGCCAGCAGCTCGGGACAGGGGGCATTAGCCAAAAACATTCAGTACTTC | CASSSGQGALAKNIQYF
TRBJ2-2 | TRBV9 | . | . | 15 | TGTGCCAGCAGCGGCGCAGGGTGGAACACCGGGGAGCTGTTTTTT | CASSGAGWNTGELFF
TRBJ2-7 | TRBV7-9 | many | . | 14 | TGTGCCAGCAGCCCCCCGGGCAGCTCCTACGAGCAGTACTTC | CASSPPGSSYEQYF
TRBJ2-1 | TRBV5-6 | . | TRBD2 | 16 | TGTGCCAGCAGCTTGGTGGGCGGGACTACATACAATGAGCAGTTCTTC | CASSLVGGTTYNEQFF
TRBJ1-2 | TRBV7-2 | . | . | 13 | TGTGCCAGCACCCTCGACAGTTACTATGGCTACACCTTC | CASTLDSYYGYTF
TRBJ1-4 | TRBV2 | . | . | 14 | TGTGCCAGCAGTGTTTCAGGGGTTAATGAAAAACTGTTTTTT | CASSVSGVNEKLFF
TRBJ2-1 | TRBV6-1 | . | TRBD2 | 15 | TGTGCCAGCAGTGAGGCGGGAGGTTCCTACAATGAGCAGTTCTTC | CASSEAGGSYNEQFF
TRBJ2-7 | TRBV21-1 | . | . | 14 | TGTGCCAGCCGTTGGACTCGAACCATTTACGAGCAGTACTTC | CASRWTRTIYEQYF
TRBJ2-1 | TRBV6-5 | . | TRBD1 | 14 | TGTGCCAGCGGCAATACAGGGGTCCCTAATGAGCAGTTCTTC | CASGNTGVPNEQFF
TRBJ1-1 | TRBV2 | once | TRBD1 | 12 | TGTGCCAGCAAGACAGGGCATGATGAAGCTTTCTTT | CASKTGHDEAFF
TRBJ2-3 | TRBV11-1 | few | TRBD1 | 17 | TGTGCCAGCAGCGCACCCGTGGGACAGGGGGCGTCAGATACGCAGTATTTT | CASSAPVGQGASDTQYF
TRBJ1-1 | TRBV5-1 | few | . | 14 | TGCGCCAGCAGCTTGGTGGACATGAACACTGAAGCTTTCTTT | CASSLVDMNTEAFF
TRBJ2-7 | TRBV6-5 | . | . | 12 | TGTGCCAGCAGTCGGGGCTCCTACGAGCAGTACTTC | CASSRGSYEQYF
TRBJ2-3 | TRBV29-1 | . | . | 14 | TGCAGCGGGGGTTCTGGACATAACACAGATACGCAGTATTTT | CSGGSGHNTDTQYF
TRBJ2-7 | TRBV18 | . | . | 12 | TGTGCCAGCTCCCGGGATCGGGACGAGCAGTACTTC | CASSRDRDEQYF
TRBJ2-3 | TRBV30 | . | TRBD2 | 15 | TGTGCCTGGAGTTTGGGACTAGCGGGATCAGATACGCAGTATTTT | CAWSLGLAGSDTQYF
TRBJ1-2 | TRBV6-6 | . | TRBD1 | 16 | TGTGCCAGCAGTAACCCGGGACAGCAGTCTTTAGGTGGCTACACCTTC | CASSNPGQQSLGGYTF
TRBJ2-7 | TRBV9 | . | . | 14 | TGTGCCAGCCAAGAGACCGTTACCTCCTACGAGCAGTACTTC | CASQETVTSYEQYF
TRBJ2-2 | TRBV14 | . | . | 16 | TGTGCCAGCAGCCAGATTCACAGTGCGAACACCGGGGAGCTGTTTTTT | CASSQIHSANTGELFF
TRBJ1-3 | TRBV7-2 | . | . | 13 | TGTGCCAGCAGACAGATCTCTGGAAACACCATATATTTT | CASRQISGNTIYF
TRBJ1-2 | TRBV28 | . | . | 12 | TGTGCCAGCAGGAGAGCTAACTATGGCTACACCTTC | CASRRANYGYTF